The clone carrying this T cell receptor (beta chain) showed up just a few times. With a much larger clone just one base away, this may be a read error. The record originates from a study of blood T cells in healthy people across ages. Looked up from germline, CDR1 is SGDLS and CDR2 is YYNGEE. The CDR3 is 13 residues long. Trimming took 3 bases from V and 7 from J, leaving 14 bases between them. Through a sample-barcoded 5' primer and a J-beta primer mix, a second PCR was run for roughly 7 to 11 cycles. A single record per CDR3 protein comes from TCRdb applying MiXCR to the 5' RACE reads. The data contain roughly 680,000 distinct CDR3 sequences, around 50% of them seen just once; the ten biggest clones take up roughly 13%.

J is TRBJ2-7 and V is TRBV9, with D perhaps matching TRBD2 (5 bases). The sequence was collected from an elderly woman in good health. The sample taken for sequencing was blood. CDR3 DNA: TGTGCCAGCAGCGACGGGAACTACAATGAGCAGTACTTC. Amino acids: CASSDGNYNEQYF.